The rows below give T cell receptor beta chains drawn from one sample of a study of T-cell memory formation after mild COVID-19. One entry per CDR3 protein, called by TCRdb with MiXCR from the 5' RACE reads. This table has roughly 240,000 distinct CDR3 sequences, just over 15% appearing once. Specimen: PBMCs or a T cell subset sorted from them (not recorded which). The source of these receptors is an adult woman who had mild COVID-19 (a few samples of this study predate the infection). Cell type and time point are not known. The CDR3 runs from the conserved cysteine through the conserved F or W. D genes are given only for firm matches. Clone size is stated in some rows and not others, as once, few, many or a class when expanded.

CATSRDRTGGPANEQFF,TGTGCCACCAGCAGAGATCGAACGGGAGGGCCGGCTAATGAGCAGTTCTTC,TRBV15,-,TRBJ2-1,TRBD2
CRARPPLAGGDTGELFF,TGCAGGGCCAGACCACCGTTAGCGGGGGGCGACACCGGGGAGCTGTTTTTT,TRBV20-1,-,TRBJ2-2,TRBD2
CASSIADAGYTF,TGTGCCAGTAGTATTGCTGATGCGGGCTACACCTTC,TRBV19,few,TRBJ1-2,-
CASRSSRVNYGYTF,TGTGCCAGCAGGTCATCAAGGGTGAACTATGGCTACACCTTC,TRBV7-2,-,TRBJ1-2,-
CAWGGRGKQETQYF,TGTGCCTGGGGGGGTAGGGGAAAGCAAGAGACCCAGTACTTC,TRBV30,few,TRBJ2-5,-
CASSQGTPGQGYEQYF,TGCGCCAGCAGCCAAGGCACTCCGGGACAGGGGTACGAGCAGTACTTC,TRBV4-3,-,TRBJ2-7,TRBD1
CASSSLGLSQYEQYF,TGTGCCAGCAGCTCTTTAGGGCTATCGCAGTACGAGCAGTACTTC,TRBV7-2,few,TRBJ2-7,-
CASTVHDGYNQPQHF,TGTGCCAGTACTGTTCACGACGGATACAATCAGCCCCAGCATTTT,TRBV19,few,TRBJ1-5,-
CASSLEPGNTIYF,TGCGCCAGCAGCTTGGAACCAGGAAACACCATATATTTT,TRBV5-1,-,TRBJ1-3,-
CASSQAWTARTEAFF,TGCGCCAGCAGCCAAGCCTGGACCGCGAGGACTGAAGCTTTCTTT,TRBV4-1,few,TRBJ1-1,-
CASSHDPSTGELFF,TGTGCCAGCAGCCACGACCCCAGCACCGGGGAGCTGTTTTTT,TRBV7-3,-,TRBJ2-2,-
CASSLVAGGRYEQFF,TGTGCCAGCAGCTTAGTCGCGGGGGGGCGATATGAGCAGTTCTTC,TRBV11-2,few,TRBJ2-1,TRBD2
CASSYSRGYEQYF,TGTGCCAGCAGTTACTCGAGGGGCTACGAGCAGTACTTC,TRBV6-5,-,TRBJ2-7,-
CSARKRGSGNEQFF,TGCAGTGCTAGGAAAAGGGGGAGCGGCAATGAGCAGTTCTTC,TRBV20-1,few,TRBJ2-1,-
CASSLDPGETQYF,TGTGCCAGCAGCTTAGACCCGGGGGAGACCCAGTACTTC,TRBV7-9,many,TRBJ2-5,-
CASSQVAQGGVFF,TGTGCCAGCAGCCAAGTCGCCCAGGGGGGGGTGTTTTTT,TRBV14,-,TRBJ1-4,TRBD1
CASSQDHTGKRGGYTF,TGTGCCAGCAGCCAAGATCACACCGGGAAACGAGGTGGCTACACCTTC,TRBV3-1,few,TRBJ1-2,-
CAIRPPRNYGYTF,TGTGCCATCAGACCACCAAGGAACTATGGCTACACCTTC,TRBV10-3,-,TRBJ1-2,-
CSASSGPTLYSGNTIYF,TGCAGTGCTTCCTCAGGGCCGACTCTATACTCTGGAAACACCATATATTTT,TRBV20-1,few,TRBJ1-3,-
CAWRDSGGLALSGANVLTF,TGTGCCTGGAGAGATTCTGGGGGCCTAGCGCTTTCTGGGGCCAACGTCCTGACTTTC,TRBV30,few,TRBJ2-6,-
CASSYLGELFF,TGTGCCAGCAGTTACCTGGGTGAACTGTTTTTT,TRBV6-5,few,TRBJ1-4,-
CASSVGTLGETQYF,TGTGCCAGCAGCGTCGGCACTTTAGGGGAGACCCAGTACTTC,TRBV9,many,TRBJ2-5,-
CASSDGSWYQETQYF,TGTGCCAGCAGTGATGGTAGCTGGTACCAAGAGACCCAGTACTTC,TRBV25-1,-,TRBJ2-5,-
CASSLGVREGNEQFF,TGTGCCAGCAGCTTAGGGGTTAGGGAGGGCAATGAGCAGTTCTTC,TRBV7-3,few,TRBJ2-1,TRBD2
CSATPQGSGYGYTF,TGCAGTGCTACCCCACAGGGATCGGGCTATGGCTACACCTTC,TRBV20-1,-,TRBJ1-2,-
CASSLSGYGYTF,TGTGCCAGCAGCTTATCGGGTTATGGCTACACCTTC,TRBV11-3,few,TRBJ1-2,-
CASQLPGREQYF,TGTGCCAGCCAACTCCCGGGTCGCGAGCAGTACTTC,TRBV6-5,-,TRBJ2-7,-
CATSSGVLGEQYF,TGTGCCACCAGCAGTGGGGTGCTGGGCGAGCAGTACTTC,TRBV15,many,TRBJ2-7,-
CASSEGGGVEKLFF,TGCGCCAGCAGCGAGGGGGGAGGAGTTGAAAAACTGTTTTTT,TRBV5-1,-,TRBJ1-4,-
CASSTDRGSPLHF,TGTGCCAGCAGCACCGACAGGGGCTCACCCCTCCACTTT,TRBV12-3/TRBV12-4,-,TRBJ1-6,TRBD1
CASSLRLAEWAPSYEQYF,TGTGCCAGCAGTTTACGGCTAGCGGAGTGGGCCCCGTCCTACGAGCAGTACTTC,TRBV12-3/TRBV12-4,many,TRBJ2-7,TRBD2
CASSTIQGPTGELFF,TGTGCTAGCAGCACCATACAGGGGCCCACCGGGGAGCTGTTTTTT,TRBV7-7,-,TRBJ2-2,TRBD1
CASSIGTGGQYF,TGTGCCAGTAGTATAGGAACAGGTGGGCAGTACTTC,TRBV19,few,TRBJ2-7,-
CASSLAVLQETQYF,TGTGCCAGCAGCTTGGCTGTGCTCCAAGAGACCCAGTACTTC,TRBV5-4,few,TRBJ2-5,-
CASSLGGANTGELFF,TGTGCCAGCAGTTTGGGCGGTGCGAACACCGGGGAGCTGTTTTTT,TRBV7-2,many,TRBJ2-2,-
CASSYVDRDISYEQYF,TGTGCCAGCAGTTACGTAGACAGAGACATCTCCTACGAGCAGTACTTC,TRBV6-2/TRBV6-3,-,TRBJ2-7,-
CASSYLGGAKETQYF,TGTGCCAGCAGTTACTTGGGGGGGGCCAAAGAGACCCAGTACTTC,TRBV6-5,many,TRBJ2-5,-
CASSFRAGQGYGYTF,TGTGCCAGCAGTTTTAGGGCAGGGCAAGGCTATGGCTACACCTTC,TRBV12-3/TRBV12-4,few,TRBJ1-2,-
CASSRSWNKDNEQFF,TGTGCCAGCAGTCGCTCGTGGAATAAGGACAATGAGCAGTTCTTC,TRBV6-5,many,TRBJ2-1,-
CASSTGKAYEQYF,TGTGCCAGCTCAACAGGGAAGGCCTACGAGCAGTACTTC,TRBV18,few,TRBJ2-7,-
CASSLAGQHSYGYTF,TGTGCCAGCAGTTTAGCCGGACAGCACTCCTATGGCTACACCTTC,TRBV12-3/TRBV12-4,-,TRBJ1-2,-
CASSVQDSTDTQYF,TGTGCCAGCAGCGTACAGGATAGCACAGATACGCAGTATTTT,TRBV9,-,TRBJ2-3,-
CASKRFSYTDTQYF,TGTGCCAGCAAACGTTTCTCATACACAGATACGCAGTATTTT,TRBV12-3/TRBV12-4,-,TRBJ2-3,-
CASSLSAGQPQHF,TGCGCCAGCAGCTTGTCGGCGGGACAGCCCCAGCATTTT,TRBV5-1,many,TRBJ1-5,-
CASTPRGRGNTIYF,TGTGCCAGCACCCCGCGGGGCAGAGGAAACACCATATATTTT,TRBV7-2,many,TRBJ1-3,-
CASSQDLSSGHNEQFF,TGCGCCAGCAGCCAGGATTTGAGCAGCGGTCACAATGAGCAGTTCTTC,TRBV4-1,-,TRBJ2-1,-
CASSYGRTGPLSSYEQYF,TGTGCCAGCAGTTACGGAAGGACAGGGCCATTAAGCTCCTACGAGCAGTACTTC,TRBV6-5,few,TRBJ2-7,TRBD1
CASSSNLRQPQHF,TGTGCCAGCAGCTCCAATCTCAGGCAGCCCCAGCATTTT,TRBV7-2,-,TRBJ1-5,-
CASSVAPDLSTDTQYF,TGTGCCAGCAGCGTAGCACCGGACCTAAGCACAGATACGCAGTATTTT,TRBV9,-,TRBJ2-3,-
CASTLGQGTANTGELFF,TGCGCCAGCACGCTGGGGCAAGGGACAGCGAACACCGGGGAGCTGTTTTTT,TRBV5-1,few,TRBJ2-2,TRBD1
CASSFWITTGDQPQHF,TGTGCCAGCAGTTTTTGGATAACAACAGGGGATCAGCCCCAGCATTTT,TRBV12-3/TRBV12-4,-,TRBJ1-5,TRBD1
CASSLEGQASYEQYF,TGTGCCAGCAGCTTGGAGGGTCAGGCTTCCTACGAGCAGTACTTC,TRBV5-4,-,TRBJ2-7,-
CASSLPAGGALNEQYF,TGCGCCAGCAGCCTCCCGGCTGGGGGGGCGTTAAACGAGCAGTACTTC,TRBV5-1,-,TRBJ2-7,-
CASSQEVRAVGELFF,TGTGCCAGCAGCCAAGAGGTCCGGGCGGTCGGGGAGCTGTTTTTT,TRBV4-2,few,TRBJ2-2,-
CASSLGPGNSGNTIYF,TGTGCCAGCAGTTTGGGGCCTGGGAACTCTGGAAACACCATATATTTT,TRBV27,few,TRBJ1-3,-
CASSLNQGTQYF,TGCGCCAGCAGCTTGAATCAAGGGACCCAGTACTTC,TRBV5-1,few,TRBJ2-5,-
CASRERGAYEQYF,TGTGCCAGCAGGGAAAGGGGAGCTTACGAGCAGTACTTC,TRBV27,-,TRBJ2-7,-